One and the same sample provided the 11 T cell receptor beta chains below, sequenced in a study of identical twins. TCRdb reanalysed the 5' RACE reads using MiXCR and keeps one entry per CDR3 protein. The repertoire holds about 520,000 distinct CDR3 sequences, with around 20% as singletons. These data also featured in a second study, about T cells expressing NK-cell markers.

Sequencing used CD4+ T cells sorted from blood. The receptors were gathered from a woman aged 18-29 years in good health.

This clonotype turned up a few times. The chain couples TRBV5-1 to TRBJ1-2; no clear D gene. This CDR3 comprises 12 residues. V lost 5 bases and J lost 5, with 10 bases in between. Germline CDR1 is SGHRS and CDR2 is YFSETQ. DNA for the CDR3: TGCGCCAGCAGTTTCGACGTATATGGCTACACCTTC. It translates to CASSFDVYGYTF.

This clonotype was recorded a few times. This chain connects TRBV20-1 to TRBJ2-3; D is uncertain. The CDR3 consists of 13 residues. Trimming took off 6 bases at V and 0 bases at J, with 10 bases between the two ends. CDR1 DFQATT and CDR2 SNEGSKA come from the germline V gene (reference sequence). This chain's CDR3 is CSATPFSTDTQYF. For the CDR3, the DNA is TGCAGTGCCACCCCCTTTAGCACAGATACGCAGTATTTT.

This clonotype showed up just a few times. The chain employs TRBV5-1 and TRBJ2-1; D is unclear. Germline V gene lookup returns CDR1 SGHRS and CDR2 YFSETQ. This CDR3 is 15 amino acids long. V was trimmed by 3 bases and J by 3 bases, leaving 13 bases between them. CDR3 sequence reads: CASSSVGGRYNEQFF. The CDR3 nucleotides read TGCGCCAGCAGCTCAGTCGGCGGACGCTACAATGAGCAGTTCTTC.

Here the CDR3 reads CAISGTSGNTGELFF. In nucleotides, the CDR3 is TGTGCCATCAGTGGGACTAGCGGTAACACCGGGGAGCTGTTTTTT. This chain connects TRBV10-3 to TRBJ2-2; 10 bases are a match to TRBD2. This CDR3 is built from 15 residues. V trimming: 4 bases; J trimming: 2 bases; junction bases outside the gene matches: 1. Germline V gene data show CDR1 as ENHRY and CDR2 as SYGVKD.

V usage is TRBV29-1 and J usage is TRBJ1-1; no definite D call. Trimming pared 3 bases from V and 8 bases from J, leaving 13 bases between. From germline, CDR1 is SQVTM and CDR2 ANQGSEA. The CDR3 contains 12 residues. CDR3 protein: CSVEFHSREAFF. DNA for the CDR3: TGCAGCGTTGAGTTCCACAGTCGGGAAGCTTTCTTT.

In its sample, this clonotype was seen many times. This rearrangement joins TRBV29-1 to TRBJ2-1, with TRBD2 matching over 9 bases. Germline lookup yields CDR1 SQVTM and CDR2 ANQGSEA. This CDR3 comprises 12 residues. Unmatched junction bases numbered 4, after V lost 4 bases and J lost 9 bases. This CDR3 reads CSVASGKAEQFF. CDR3 nucleotides: TGCAGCGTTGCTAGCGGGAAAGCTGAGCAGTTCTTC.

Only a few counts were recorded for this clonotype. This chain links TRBV5-1 with TRBJ1-2, with a possible D match to TRBD1 (5 bases). V lost 2 bases and J lost 5, with 10 bases in between. This CDR3 has 13 residues. Looked up from germline, CDR1 is SGHRS and CDR2 is YFSETQ. This chain's CDR3 is CASSFGTPYGYTF. The CDR3 DNA reads as TGCGCCAGCAGCTTCGGGACTCCTTATGGCTACACCTTC.

This chain uses TRBV7-9 with TRBJ1-1; 9 nucleotides agree with TRBD1. In germline, CDR1 is SEHNR, CDR2 FQNEAQ (reference sequence). The V segment lost 6 bases and the J segment 11 bases; nucleotides outside the gene matches: 10. The CDR3 is made up of 13 amino acids. CDR3: CASRDTGGLEAFF. DNA of the CDR3: TGTGCCAGCAGAGACACAGGGGGCTTGGAGGCTTTCTTT.

This clonotype came up many times. This chain uses TRBV20-1 with TRBJ2-3, with unresolved D. The germline V and J ends were trimmed by 1 base and 6 bases, with 5 bases remaining between them. Germline loops: CDR1 DFQATT, CDR2 SNEGSKA (reference sequence). The CDR3 covers 11 residues. The CDR3 nucleotides are TGCAGTGCTAGAGTAGGGGATACGCAGTATTTT. Translated, it gives CSARVGDTQYF.

This chain joins TRBV5-5 and TRBJ2-3; unclear D gene. V dropped 2 bases and J dropped 6 bases, with 13 bases sitting between them. CDR1 is SGHKS and CDR2 is YYEKEE in the germline V gene (reference sequence). This CDR3 has 14 residues. This chain's CDR3 is CASSFRAAQDTQYF. CDR3 nucleotides: TGTGCCAGCAGCTTTAGGGCGGCCCAGGATACGCAGTATTTT.

The genes are TRBV19 and TRBJ1-5; possibly TRBD1 for D (5 bases). Germline CDR1 is LNHDA and CDR2 is SQIVND (reference sequence). This CDR3 spans 15 amino acids. Trimming left V 5 bases short and J 7 bases short, with 18 bases between. In DNA form, the CDR3 reads TGTGCCAGTAGTTCCGAGGGACTTTGGAGGCAGCCCCAGCATTTT. Translated, it gives CASSSEGLWRQPQHF.